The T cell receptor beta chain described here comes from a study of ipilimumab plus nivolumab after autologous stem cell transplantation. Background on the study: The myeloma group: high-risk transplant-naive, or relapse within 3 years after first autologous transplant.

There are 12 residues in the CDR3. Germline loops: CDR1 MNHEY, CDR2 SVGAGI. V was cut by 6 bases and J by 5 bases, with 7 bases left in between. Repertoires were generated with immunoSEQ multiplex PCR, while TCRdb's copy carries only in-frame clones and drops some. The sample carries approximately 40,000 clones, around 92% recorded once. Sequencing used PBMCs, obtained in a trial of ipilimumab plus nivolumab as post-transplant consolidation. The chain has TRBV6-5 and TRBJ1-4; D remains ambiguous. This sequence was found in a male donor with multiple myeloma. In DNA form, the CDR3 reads TGTGCCAGCAGAGGACTCAATGAAAAACTGTTTTTT. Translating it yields CASRGLNEKLFF.